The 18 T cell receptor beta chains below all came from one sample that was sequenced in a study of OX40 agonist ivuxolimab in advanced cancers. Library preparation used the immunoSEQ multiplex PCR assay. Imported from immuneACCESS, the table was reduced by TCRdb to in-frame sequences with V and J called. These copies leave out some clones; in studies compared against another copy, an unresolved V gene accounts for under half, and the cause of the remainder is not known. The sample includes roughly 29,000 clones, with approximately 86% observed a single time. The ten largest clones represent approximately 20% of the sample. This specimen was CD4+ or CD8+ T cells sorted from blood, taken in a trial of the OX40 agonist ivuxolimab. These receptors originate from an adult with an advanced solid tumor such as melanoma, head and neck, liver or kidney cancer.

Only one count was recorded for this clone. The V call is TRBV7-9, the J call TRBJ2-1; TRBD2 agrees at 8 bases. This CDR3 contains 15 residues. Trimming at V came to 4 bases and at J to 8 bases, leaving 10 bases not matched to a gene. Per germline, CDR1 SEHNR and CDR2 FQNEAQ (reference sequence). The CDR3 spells CASSSWTSREDEQFF. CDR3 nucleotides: TGTGCCAGCAGCTCCTGGACTAGCAGGGAGGATGAGCAGTTCTTC.

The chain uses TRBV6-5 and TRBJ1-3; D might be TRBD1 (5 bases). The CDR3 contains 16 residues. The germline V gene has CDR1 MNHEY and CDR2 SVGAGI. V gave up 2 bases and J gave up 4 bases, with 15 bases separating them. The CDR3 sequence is CASSYTGAGPGNTIYF. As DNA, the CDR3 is TGTGCCAGCAGTTACACCGGGGCAGGGCCAGGAAACACCATATATTTT.

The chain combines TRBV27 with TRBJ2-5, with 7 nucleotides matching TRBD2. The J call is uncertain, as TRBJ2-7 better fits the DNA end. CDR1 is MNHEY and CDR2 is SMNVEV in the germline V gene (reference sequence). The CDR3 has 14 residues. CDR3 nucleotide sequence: TGTGCCAGCGCCCTGAGGGCGGGGGTGGACGAGCAGTACTTC. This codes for CASALRAGVDEQYF.

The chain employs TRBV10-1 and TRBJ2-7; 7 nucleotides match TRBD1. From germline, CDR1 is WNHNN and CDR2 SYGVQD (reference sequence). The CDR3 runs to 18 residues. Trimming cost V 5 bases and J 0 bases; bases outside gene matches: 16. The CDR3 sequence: CASSQPTGTSHSSYEQYF. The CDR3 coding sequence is TGCGCCAGCAGTCAGCCGACAGGGACCTCCCATTCCTCCTACGAGCAGTACTTC.

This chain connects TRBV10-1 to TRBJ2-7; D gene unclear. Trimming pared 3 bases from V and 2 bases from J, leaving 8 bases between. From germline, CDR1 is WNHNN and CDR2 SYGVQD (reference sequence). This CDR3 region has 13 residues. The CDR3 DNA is TGCGCCAGCAGTGATCCGGGTACCTACGAGCAGTACTTC. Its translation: CASSDPGTYEQYF.

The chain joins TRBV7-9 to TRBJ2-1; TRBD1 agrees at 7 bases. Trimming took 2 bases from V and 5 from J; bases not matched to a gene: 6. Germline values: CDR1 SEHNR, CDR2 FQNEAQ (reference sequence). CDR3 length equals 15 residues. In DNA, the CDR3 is TGTGCCAGCAGCTTAAACCAGGGGGTGGACAATGAGCAGTTCTTC. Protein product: CASSLNQGVDNEQFF.

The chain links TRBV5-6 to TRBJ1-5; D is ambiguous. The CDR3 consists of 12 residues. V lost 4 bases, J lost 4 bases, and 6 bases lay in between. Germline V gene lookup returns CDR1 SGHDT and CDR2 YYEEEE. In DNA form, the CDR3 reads TGTGCCAGCAGCGTCGGGAATCAGCCCCAGCATTTT. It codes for CASSVGNQPQHF.

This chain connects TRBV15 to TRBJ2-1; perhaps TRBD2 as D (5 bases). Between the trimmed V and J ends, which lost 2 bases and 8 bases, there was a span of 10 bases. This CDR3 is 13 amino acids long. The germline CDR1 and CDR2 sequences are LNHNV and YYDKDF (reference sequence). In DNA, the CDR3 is TGTGCCACCAGCAGAACTAGGGTTGATGAGCAGTTCTTC. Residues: CATSRTRVDEQFF.

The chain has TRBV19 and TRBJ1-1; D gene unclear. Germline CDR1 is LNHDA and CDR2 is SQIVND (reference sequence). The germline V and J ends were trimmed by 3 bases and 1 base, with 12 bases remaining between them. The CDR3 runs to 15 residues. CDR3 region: CASSIAGPSNTEAFF. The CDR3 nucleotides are TGTGCCAGTAGTATCGCAGGACCTTCGAACACTGAAGCTTTCTTT.

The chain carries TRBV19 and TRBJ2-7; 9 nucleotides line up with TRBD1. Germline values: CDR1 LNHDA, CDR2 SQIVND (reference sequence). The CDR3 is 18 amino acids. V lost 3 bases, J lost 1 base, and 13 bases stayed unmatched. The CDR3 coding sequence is TGTGCCAGTAGTATTAAGGGACAGGGAGGAGACTGGTCCTACGAGCAGTACTTC. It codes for CASSIKGQGGDWSYEQYF.

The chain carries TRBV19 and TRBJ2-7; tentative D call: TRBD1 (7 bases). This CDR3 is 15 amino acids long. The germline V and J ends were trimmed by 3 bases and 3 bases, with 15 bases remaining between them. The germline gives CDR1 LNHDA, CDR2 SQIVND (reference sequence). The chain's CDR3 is CASSIGGDRLYEQYF. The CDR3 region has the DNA TGTGCCAGTAGTATTGGCGGGGACAGACTCTACGAGCAGTACTTC.

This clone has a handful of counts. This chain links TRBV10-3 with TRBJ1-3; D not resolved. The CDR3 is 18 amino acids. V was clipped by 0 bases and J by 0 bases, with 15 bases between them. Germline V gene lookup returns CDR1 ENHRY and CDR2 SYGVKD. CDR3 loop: CAISESQLDSSSGNTIYF. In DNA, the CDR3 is TGTGCCATCAGTGAGTCGCAGTTGGATTCGAGCTCTGGAAACACCATATATTTT.

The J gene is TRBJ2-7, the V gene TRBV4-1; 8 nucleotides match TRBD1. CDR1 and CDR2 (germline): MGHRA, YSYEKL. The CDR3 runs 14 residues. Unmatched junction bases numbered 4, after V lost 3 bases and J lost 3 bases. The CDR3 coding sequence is TGCGCCAGCAGCCAGACGGACAGGGACTACGAGCAGTACTTC. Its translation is CASSQTDRDYEQYF.

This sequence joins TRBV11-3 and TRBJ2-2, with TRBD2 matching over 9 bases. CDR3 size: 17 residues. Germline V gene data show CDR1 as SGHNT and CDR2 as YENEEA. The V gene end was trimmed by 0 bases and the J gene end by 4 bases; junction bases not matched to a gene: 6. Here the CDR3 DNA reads TGTGCCAGCAGCTTAGACTGGCGGGAGGGTACCACCGGGGAGCTGTTTTTT. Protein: CASSLDWREGTTGELFF.

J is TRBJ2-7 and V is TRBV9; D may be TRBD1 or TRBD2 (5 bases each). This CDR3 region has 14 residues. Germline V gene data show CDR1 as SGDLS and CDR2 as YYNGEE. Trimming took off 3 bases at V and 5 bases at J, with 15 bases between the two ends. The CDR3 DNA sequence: TGTGCCAGCAGCGCCCCAGGGACGGTCGACGAGCAGTACTTC. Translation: CASSAPGTVDEQYF.

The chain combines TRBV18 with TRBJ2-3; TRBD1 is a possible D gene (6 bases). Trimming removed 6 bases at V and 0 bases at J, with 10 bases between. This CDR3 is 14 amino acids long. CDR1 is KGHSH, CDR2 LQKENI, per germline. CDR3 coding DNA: TGTGCCAGCTCCCTAACAGGGAGCACAGATACGCAGTATTTT. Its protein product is CASSLTGSTDTQYF.

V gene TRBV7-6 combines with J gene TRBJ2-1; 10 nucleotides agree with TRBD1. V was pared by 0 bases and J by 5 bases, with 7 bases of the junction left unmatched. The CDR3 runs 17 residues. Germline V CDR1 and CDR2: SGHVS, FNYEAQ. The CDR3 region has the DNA TGTGCCAGCAGCTTAGCTCTGGGACAGGGGCTACACAATGAGCAGTTCTTC. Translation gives CASSLALGQGLHNEQFF.

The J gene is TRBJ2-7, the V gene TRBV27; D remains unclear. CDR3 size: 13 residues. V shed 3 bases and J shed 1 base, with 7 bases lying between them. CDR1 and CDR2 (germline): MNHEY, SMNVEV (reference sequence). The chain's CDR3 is CASSFSTSYEQYF. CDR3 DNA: TGTGCCAGCAGTTTCTCTACTTCCTACGAGCAGTACTTC.